What follows are 23 T cell receptor beta chains derived from one specimen sequenced in a study of blood T cell repertoires in COVID-19. Clones were sequenced by immunoSEQ multiplex PCR, and TCRdb holds only the in-frame ones, with some missing. The repertoire holds 200,000 to 300,000 clones, with roughly 85% as singletons. The sample consisted of PBMCs or T cells enriched from blood (not recorded which). All receptors come from a woman between 40 and 55 years old who had been exposed to COVID-19.

The genes are TRBV14 and TRBJ1-1, with 9 bases lining up with TRBD1. In germline, CDR1 is SGHDN, CDR2 FVKESK. The CDR3 loop spans 16 amino acids. The V segment lost 0 bases and the J segment 4 bases; nucleotides outside the gene matches: 6. CDR3 residues: CASSQDGTGFITEAFF. DNA for the CDR3: TGTGCCAGCAGCCAAGATGGGACAGGGTTTATCACTGAAGCTTTCTTT.

The chain uses TRBV4-3 and TRBJ1-2; the match to TRBD1 covers 9 bases. The germline V gene has CDR1 LGHNA and CDR2 YSLEER. V shed 3 bases and J 4 bases; nucleotides not matched to a gene: 3. This CDR3 spans 14 amino acids. CDR3 bases: TGCGCCAGCAGCCACACAGGGGGCGTCTATGGCTACACCTTC. Its protein is CASSHTGGVYGYTF.

The gene calls are TRBV2 and TRBJ2-2, with 10 bases identical to TRBD2. V shed 7 bases, J shed 4 bases, and the junction held 12 bases outside the gene matches. CDR3 length: 17 residues. The germline V gene has CDR1 SNHLY and CDR2 FYNNEI. CDR3 loop: CASNPSGGAVGTGELFF. DNA of the CDR3: TGTGCCAGCAACCCCAGCGGGGGGGCCGTGGGCACCGGGGAGCTGTTTTTT.

This chain uses TRBV6-5 with TRBJ1-2, with 8 bases aligning to TRBD1. Germline CDR1 MNHEY, CDR2 SVGAGI. V was pared by 8 bases and J by 5 bases, with 13 bases of the junction left unmatched. The CDR3 totals 15 residues. CDR3 sequence reads: CASAPLLQGGYGYTF. The DNA of the CDR3 is TGTGCCAGCGCCCCTCTATTACAGGGGGGTTATGGCTACACCTTC.

The chain joins TRBV28 to TRBJ1-2, with TRBD1 matching 7 bases. The V gene's germline CDR1 is MDHEN and CDR2 SYDVKM. This CDR3 has 15 residues. The V gene end was trimmed by 3 bases and the J gene end by 7 bases; junction bases not matched to a gene: 11. This CDR3 is CASSFGDRNRGGYTF. The CDR3 DNA reads as TGTGCCAGCAGTTTTGGGGACAGAAACCGAGGTGGCTACACCTTC.

The chain combines TRBV4-1 with TRBJ2-3; 10 bases are shared with TRBD2. From germline, CDR1 is MGHRA and CDR2 YSYEKL. With 0 bases clipped from V and 5 bases from J, the junction kept 5 bases outside the gene matches. The CDR3 loop spans 16 amino acids. The chain's CDR3 is CASSQEGASGGDTQYF. The CDR3 nucleotides read TGCGCCAGCAGCCAAGAGGGGGCTAGCGGGGGAGATACGCAGTATTTT.

The DNA for the CDR3 is TGTGCCAGCAGCCGTGGGACAGGGGGCTACAATGAGCAGTTCTTC. Its protein product is CASSRGTGGYNEQFF. V is TRBV7-2 and J is TRBJ2-1; 11 nucleotides agree with TRBD1. V shed 5 bases, J shed 3 bases, and the junction held 3 bases outside the gene matches. The CDR3 sequence is 15 residues long. Germline V gives CDR1 SGHTA, CDR2 FQGNSA.

The chain employs TRBV19 and TRBJ1-4, with D perhaps matching TRBD1 (5 bases). V was shortened by 5 bases and J by 8 bases, with 18 bases between the two germline ends. The CDR3 runs 15 residues. CDR1 is LNHDA and CDR2 is SQIVND in the germline V gene (reference sequence). This CDR3 is CASSDLAGIREKLFF. CDR3 coding DNA: TGTGCCAGTAGTGACCTCGCAGGGATAAGAGAAAAACTGTTTTTT.

As to this clone: A read error may produce the germline difference seen at one junction end. V usage is TRBV18 and J usage is TRBJ1-5; 7 bases are a match to TRBD1. Germline CDR1 reads KGHSH; CDR2 reads LQKENI. This CDR3 spans 13 amino acids. In nucleotides, the CDR3 is TGTGCCAGCTCCCCACGACCTGACAGGGATAAGCATTTT. This encodes CASSPRPDRDKHF.

This chain joins TRBV2 and TRBJ1-4, with 11 positions matching TRBD1. V gave up 3 bases and J gave up 7 bases; unmatched junction bases: 1. The CDR3 runs 14 residues. Germline CDR1 SNHLY, CDR2 FYNNEI. CDR3 sequence (DNA): TGTGCCAGCAGTGATGGGACAGGGGGTGAAAAACTGTTTTTT. Residues: CASSDGTGGEKLFF.

V is TRBV11-2 and J is TRBJ2-2; D call uncertain. Germline V CDR1 and CDR2: SGHAT, FQNNGV. The CDR3 sequence is 15 residues long. V was trimmed by 3 bases and J by 6 bases, leaving 14 bases between them. In DNA, the CDR3 is TGTGCCAGCAGCTTGTTCACCGCGGATCCCGGGGAGCTGTTTTTT. As protein: CASSLFTADPGELFF.

The chain has TRBV4-2 and TRBJ1-2; D call uncertain. This CDR3 has 14 residues. The V end lost 0 bases, the J end lost 8 bases, and 13 bases lay between the germline ends. Germline loops: CDR1 LGHNA, CDR2 YNFKEQ. CDR3 amino acids: CASSQDRRTPGYTF. CDR3 in DNA: TGTGCCAGCAGCCAAGATCGTCGGACTCCAGGCTACACCTTC.

Here the CDR3 reads CASKDRDRESPLHF. The CDR3, as DNA: TGTGCCAGTAAAGACCGGGACAGGGAATCACCCCTCCACTTT. V and J are TRBV19 and TRBJ1-6, with 9 bases identical to TRBD1. The CDR3 is 14 residues long. V was pared by 7 bases and J by 10 bases, with 8 bases of the junction left unmatched. Germline V gives CDR1 LNHDA, CDR2 SQIVND (reference sequence).

The rearrangement uses TRBV6-5 and TRBJ2-7, with TRBD1 identical over 8 bases. The germline V gene has CDR1 MNHEY and CDR2 SVGAGI. This CDR3 has 15 amino acids. Trimming took 0 bases from V and 6 from J; bases not matched to a gene: 7. The CDR3 protein is CASSYSTQGAGEQYF. CDR3 DNA sequence: TGTGCCAGCAGTTACTCCACCCAGGGGGCGGGCGAGCAGTACTTC.

In DNA form, the CDR3 reads TGTGCCAGCAGCCTAAGGACTAGCGGGGGGACCACCTACGAGCAGTACTTC. Translated: CASSLRTSGGTTYEQYF. This sequence joins TRBV7-2 and TRBJ2-7, with TRBD2 matching 14 bases. Germline CDR1 reads SGHTA; CDR2 reads FQGNSA. Trimming removed 5 bases from V and 2 bases from J; junction bases left unmatched: 8. The CDR3 contains 17 residues. Drawing the rest from reference TRBV7-2 and TRBJ2-7, the complete variable domain is GAGVSQSPSNKVTEKGKDVELRCDPISGHTALYWYRQSLGQGLEFLIYFQGNSAPDKSGLPSDRFSAERTGGSVSTLTIQRTQQEDSAVYLCASSLRTSGGTTYEQYFGPGTRLTVT.

This clone came up a few times. V usage is TRBV6-4 and J usage is TRBJ2-1, with a weak D call TRBD1 (5 bases). The CDR3 length is 13 residues. The V gene lost 5 bases and the J gene lost 5 bases, with 10 bases spanning the gap. The germline CDR1 and CDR2 sequences are MRHNA and SNTAGT. CDR3 region: CASSWGPNNEQFF. DNA of the CDR3: TGTGCCAGCAGTTGGGGCCCGAACAATGAGCAGTTCTTC.

This chain joins TRBV2 and TRBJ1-1; D is possibly TRBD1 (5 bases). Germline-derived CDR1 and CDR2 are SNHLY and FYNNEI. The germline V and J ends were trimmed by 2 bases and 9 bases, with 13 bases remaining between them. This CDR3 comprises 13 residues. CDR3 loop: CASSERLGVQAFF. Here the CDR3 DNA reads TGTGCCAGCAGTGAACGGCTAGGGGTCCAAGCTTTCTTT.

This clone was seen a handful of times. The V call is TRBV28, the J call TRBJ2-3; TRBD2 agrees at 8 bases. CDR1 and CDR2 (germline): MDHEN, SYDVKM. The ends lost 8 bases at V and 7 bases at J; junction bases unmatched: 8. The CDR3 is 13 residues long. As DNA, the CDR3 is TGTGCCAGCTCTTCGGGGGGGCATTATACGCAGTATTTT. It translates to CASSSGGHYTQYF.

This clone was seen once. This rearrangement joins TRBV6-1 to TRBJ1-5; D is ambiguous. The length of the CDR3 is 13 residues. Germline CDR1 and CDR2: MNHNS and SASEGT. V lost 0 bases to trimming and J lost 7 bases, with 7 bases between them. CDR3 sequence (DNA): TGTGCCAGCAGTGAAGCCCCGAGGCAGCCCCAGCATTTT. Translation gives CASSEAPRQPQHF.

This clone was observed a single time. The chain carries TRBV5-6 and TRBJ2-3; D unclear. Trimming removed 4 bases at V and 1 base at J, with 10 bases between. The CDR3 has 14 amino acids. Germline V gene lookup returns CDR1 SGHDT and CDR2 YYEEEE. In DNA form, the CDR3 reads TGTGCCAGCAGCCCCCCGGCGGGCACAGATACGCAGTATTTT. Its protein is CASSPPAGTDTQYF.

The chain couples TRBV21-1 to TRBJ1-2; TRBD1 was called by the table and not checked on the DNA. TRBV21-1 is designated a pseudogene. The CDR3 spans 16 residues. The CDR3 protein is CASSKRGSGSGYGYTF. CDR3 sequence (DNA): TGTGCCAGCAGCAAAAGGGGGTCAGGGAGTGGCTATGGCTACACCTTC.

CDR3 loop: CASSRGRGRGYTF. The DNA of the CDR3 is TGTGCCAGCAGCCGAGGTAGGGGGCGAGGCTACACCTTC. The V and J genes are TRBV9 and TRBJ1-2, with 7 bases matching TRBD1. CDR1 and CDR2 from the germline V gene are SGDLS and YYNGEE. With 4 bases clipped from V and 8 bases from J, the junction kept 8 bases outside the gene matches. The length of the CDR3 is 13 residues.

The chain combines TRBV5-1 with TRBJ2-5; TRBD2 agrees at 8 bases. V was clipped by 4 bases and J by 5 bases; unmatched bases: 13. The CDR3 contains 16 residues. Germline values: CDR1 SGHRS, CDR2 YFSETQ. CDR3 loop: CASSLTSGTTGETQYF. CDR3 DNA sequence: TGCGCCAGCAGCCTTACTAGCGGTACTACTGGGGAGACCCAGTACTTC.